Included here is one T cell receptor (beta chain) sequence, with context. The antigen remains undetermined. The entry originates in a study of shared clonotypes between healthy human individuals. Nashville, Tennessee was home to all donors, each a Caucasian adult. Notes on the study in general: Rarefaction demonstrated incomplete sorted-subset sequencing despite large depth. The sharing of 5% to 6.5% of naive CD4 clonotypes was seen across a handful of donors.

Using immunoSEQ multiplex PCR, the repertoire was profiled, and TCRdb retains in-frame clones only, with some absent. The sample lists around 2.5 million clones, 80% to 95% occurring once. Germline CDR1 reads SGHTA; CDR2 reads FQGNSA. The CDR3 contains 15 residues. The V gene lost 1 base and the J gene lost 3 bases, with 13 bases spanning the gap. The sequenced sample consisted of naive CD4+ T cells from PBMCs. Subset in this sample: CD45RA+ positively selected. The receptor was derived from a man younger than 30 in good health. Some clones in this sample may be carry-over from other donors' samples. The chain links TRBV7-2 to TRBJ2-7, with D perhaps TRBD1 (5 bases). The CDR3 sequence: CASSLGGSRNYEQYF. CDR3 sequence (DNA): TGTGCCAGCAGCTTAGGGGGCTCGCGGAACTACGAGCAGTACTTC.